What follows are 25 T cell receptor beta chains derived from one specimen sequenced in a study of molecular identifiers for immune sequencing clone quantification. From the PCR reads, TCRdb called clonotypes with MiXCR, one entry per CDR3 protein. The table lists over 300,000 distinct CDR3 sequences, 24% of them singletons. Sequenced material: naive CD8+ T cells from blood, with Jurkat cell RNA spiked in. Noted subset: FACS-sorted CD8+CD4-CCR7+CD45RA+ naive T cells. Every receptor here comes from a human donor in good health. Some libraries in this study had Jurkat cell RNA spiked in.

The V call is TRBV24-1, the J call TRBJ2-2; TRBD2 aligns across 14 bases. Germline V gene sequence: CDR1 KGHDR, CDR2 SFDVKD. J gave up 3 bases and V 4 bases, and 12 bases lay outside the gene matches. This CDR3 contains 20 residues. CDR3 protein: CATSDPGTSGSGWYTGELFF. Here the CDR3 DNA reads TGTGCCACCAGTGACCCCGGGACTAGCGGGAGCGGTTGGTACACCGGGGAGCTGTTTTTT.

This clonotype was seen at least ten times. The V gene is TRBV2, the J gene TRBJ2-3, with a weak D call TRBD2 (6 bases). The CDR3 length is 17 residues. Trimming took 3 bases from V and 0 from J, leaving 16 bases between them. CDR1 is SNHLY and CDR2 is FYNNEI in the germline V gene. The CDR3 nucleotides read TGTGCCAGCAGTGATCCCCCTAGCGCAGCTAGCACAGATACGCAGTATTTT. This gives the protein CASSDPPSAASTDTQYF.

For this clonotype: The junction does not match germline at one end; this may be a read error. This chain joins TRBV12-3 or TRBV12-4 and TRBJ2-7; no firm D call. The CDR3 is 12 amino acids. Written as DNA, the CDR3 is TGTGCCAGCAACCTGGGTAGGCTGGAGCAGCACTTC. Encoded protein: CASNLGRLEQHF.

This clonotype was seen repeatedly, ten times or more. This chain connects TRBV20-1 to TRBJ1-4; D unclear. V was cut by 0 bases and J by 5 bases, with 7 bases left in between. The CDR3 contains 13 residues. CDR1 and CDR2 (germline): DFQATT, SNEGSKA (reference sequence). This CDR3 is CSARDVGNEKLFF. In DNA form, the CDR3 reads TGCAGTGCTAGAGATGTCGGAAATGAAAAACTGTTTTTT.

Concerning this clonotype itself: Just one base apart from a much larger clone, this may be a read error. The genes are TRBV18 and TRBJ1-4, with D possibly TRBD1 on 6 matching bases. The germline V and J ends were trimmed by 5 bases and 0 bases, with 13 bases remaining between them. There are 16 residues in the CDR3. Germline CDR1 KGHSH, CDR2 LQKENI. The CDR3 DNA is TGTGCCAGCTCAATGCAGGGGTTCGCAACTAATGAAAAACTGTTTTTT. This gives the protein CASSMQGFATNEKLFF.

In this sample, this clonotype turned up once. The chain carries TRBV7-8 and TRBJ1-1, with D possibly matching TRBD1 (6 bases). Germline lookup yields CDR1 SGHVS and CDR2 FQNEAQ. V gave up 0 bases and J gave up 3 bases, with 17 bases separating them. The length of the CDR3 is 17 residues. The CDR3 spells CASSLAWCRGEDTEAFF. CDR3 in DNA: TGTGCCAGCAGCTTAGCGTGGTGCAGGGGAGAGGACACTGAAGCTTTCTTT.

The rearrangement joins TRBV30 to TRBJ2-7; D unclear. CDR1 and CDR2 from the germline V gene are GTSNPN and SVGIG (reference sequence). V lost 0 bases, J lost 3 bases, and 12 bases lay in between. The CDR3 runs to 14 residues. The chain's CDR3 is CAWSVDVRDYEQYF. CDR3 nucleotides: TGTGCCTGGAGTGTCGATGTCAGAGACTACGAGCAGTACTTC.

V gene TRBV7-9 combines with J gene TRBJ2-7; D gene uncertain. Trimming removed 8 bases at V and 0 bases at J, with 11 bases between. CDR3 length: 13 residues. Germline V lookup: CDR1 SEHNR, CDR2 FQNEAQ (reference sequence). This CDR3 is CASSQKYSYEQYF. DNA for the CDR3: TGTGCCAGCTCTCAGAAGTACTCCTACGAGCAGTACTTC.

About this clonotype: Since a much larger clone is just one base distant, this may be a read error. CDR3 sequence: CASGYGTGVGEQFF. The CDR3 DNA reads as TGTGCCAGCGGTTACGGGACAGGGGTAGGTGAGCAGTTCTTC. The chain joins TRBV6-5 to TRBJ2-1, with TRBD1 matching 10 bases. The CDR3 sequence is 14 residues long. CDR1 MNHEY and CDR2 SVGAGI come from the germline V gene.

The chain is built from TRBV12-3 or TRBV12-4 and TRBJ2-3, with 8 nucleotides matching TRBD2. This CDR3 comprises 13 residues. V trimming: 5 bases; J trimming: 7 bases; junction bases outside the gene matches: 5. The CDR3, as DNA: TGTGCCAGCAGTACGGGGGGGCCTAATACGCAGTATTTT. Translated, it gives CASSTGGPNTQYF.

CDR3 nucleotides: TGCGCCAGCAGCCAGGCTCATACAGGGACTATGATCACTGAAGCTTTCTTT. This translates into CASSQAHTGTMITEAFF. The V gene is TRBV4-3, the J gene TRBJ1-1; a weak D match, TRBD1 (6 bases). This CDR3 spans 17 amino acids. CDR1 LGHNA and CDR2 YSLEER come from the germline V gene. Trimming removed 3 bases from V and 4 bases from J, with 21 bases in between.

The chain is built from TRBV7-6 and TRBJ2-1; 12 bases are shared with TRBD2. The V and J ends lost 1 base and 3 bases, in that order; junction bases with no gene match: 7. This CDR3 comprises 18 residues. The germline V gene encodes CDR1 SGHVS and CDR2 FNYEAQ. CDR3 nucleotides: TGTGCCAGCAGCTTAGATCTTGGACTAGCGGGGAGCTACAATGAGCAGTTCTTC. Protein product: CASSLDLGLAGSYNEQFF.

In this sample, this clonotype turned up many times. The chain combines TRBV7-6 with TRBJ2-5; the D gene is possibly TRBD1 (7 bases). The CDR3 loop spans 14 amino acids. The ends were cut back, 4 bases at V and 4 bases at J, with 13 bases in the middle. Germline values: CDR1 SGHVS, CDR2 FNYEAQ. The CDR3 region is CASSSRQGLETQYF. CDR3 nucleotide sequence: TGTGCCAGCAGCTCCCGACAGGGACTAGAGACCCAGTACTTC.

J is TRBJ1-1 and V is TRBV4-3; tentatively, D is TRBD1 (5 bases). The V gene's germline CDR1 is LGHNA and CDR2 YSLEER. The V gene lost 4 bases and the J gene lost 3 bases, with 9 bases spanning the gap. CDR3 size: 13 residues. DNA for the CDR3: TGCGCCAGCAGCCTGGGGCCAGACACTGAAGCTTTCTTT. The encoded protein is CASSLGPDTEAFF.

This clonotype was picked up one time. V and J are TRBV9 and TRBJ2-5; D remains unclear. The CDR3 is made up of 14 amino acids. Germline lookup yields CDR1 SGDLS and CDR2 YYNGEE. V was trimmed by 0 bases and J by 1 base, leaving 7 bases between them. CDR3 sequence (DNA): TGTGCCAGCAGCGTAGATGGCATCCAAGAGACCCAGTACTTC. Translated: CASSVDGIQETQYF.

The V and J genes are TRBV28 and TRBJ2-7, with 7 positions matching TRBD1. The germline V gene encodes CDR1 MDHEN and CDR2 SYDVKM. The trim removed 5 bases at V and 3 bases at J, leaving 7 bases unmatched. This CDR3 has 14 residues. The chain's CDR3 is CASSDERDSYEQYF. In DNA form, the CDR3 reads TGTGCCAGCAGTGATGAACGGGACAGCTACGAGCAGTACTTC.

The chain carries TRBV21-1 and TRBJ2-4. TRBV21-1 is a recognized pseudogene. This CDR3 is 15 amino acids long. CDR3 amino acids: CASSKVGRVKNIQYF. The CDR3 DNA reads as TGTGCCAGCAGCAAAGTAGGACGGGTAAAAAACATTCAGTACTTC.

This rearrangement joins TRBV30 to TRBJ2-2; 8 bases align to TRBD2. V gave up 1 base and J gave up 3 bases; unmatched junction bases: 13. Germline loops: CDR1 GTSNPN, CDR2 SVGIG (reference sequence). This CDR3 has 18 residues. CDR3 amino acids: CAWSGFELAGVDTGELFF. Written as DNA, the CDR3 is TGTGCCTGGAGTGGATTTGAGCTAGCGGGCGTCGACACCGGGGAGCTGTTTTTT. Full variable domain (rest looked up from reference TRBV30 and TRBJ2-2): SQTIHQWPATLVQPVGSPLSLECTVEGTSNPNLYWYRQAAGRGLQLLFYSVGIGQISSEVPQNLSASRPQDRQFILSSKKLLLSDSGFYLCAWSGFELAGVDTGELFFGEGSRLTVL.

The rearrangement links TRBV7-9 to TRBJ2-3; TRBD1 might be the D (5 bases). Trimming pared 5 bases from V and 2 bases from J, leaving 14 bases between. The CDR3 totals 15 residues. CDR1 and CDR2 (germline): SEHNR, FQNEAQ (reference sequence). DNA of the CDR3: TGTGCCAGCAGCCCTCAGACAGTCAACACAGATACGCAGTATTTT. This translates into CASSPQTVNTDTQYF.

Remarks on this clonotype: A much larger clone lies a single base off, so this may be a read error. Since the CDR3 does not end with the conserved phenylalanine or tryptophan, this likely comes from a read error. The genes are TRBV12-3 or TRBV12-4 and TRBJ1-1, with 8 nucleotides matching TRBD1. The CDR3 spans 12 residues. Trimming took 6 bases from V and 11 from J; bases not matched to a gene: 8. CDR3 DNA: TGTGCCAGCAGCCCAGGGGGCGCTGGGGCTTTCTAT. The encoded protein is CASSPGGAGAFY.

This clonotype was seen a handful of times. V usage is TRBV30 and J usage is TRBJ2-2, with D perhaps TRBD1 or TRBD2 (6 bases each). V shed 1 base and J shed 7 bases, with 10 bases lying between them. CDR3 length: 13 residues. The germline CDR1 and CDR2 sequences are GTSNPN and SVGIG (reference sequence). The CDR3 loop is CAWSGGAGGELFF. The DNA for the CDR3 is TGTGCCTGGAGTGGGGGGGCCGGCGGGGAGCTGTTTTTT. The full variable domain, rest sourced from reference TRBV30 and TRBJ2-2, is SQTIHQWPATLVQPVGSPLSLECTVEGTSNPNLYWYRQAAGRGLQLLFYSVGIGQISSEVPQNLSASRPQDRQFILSSKKLLLSDSGFYLCAWSGGAGGELFFGEGSRLTVL.

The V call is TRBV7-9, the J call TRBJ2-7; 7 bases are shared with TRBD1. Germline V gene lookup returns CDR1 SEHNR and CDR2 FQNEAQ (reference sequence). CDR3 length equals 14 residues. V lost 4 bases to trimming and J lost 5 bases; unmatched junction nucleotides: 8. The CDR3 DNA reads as TGTGCCAGCAGCTCGCCCACAGGGGATGACGAGCAGTACTTC. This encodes CASSSPTGDDEQYF. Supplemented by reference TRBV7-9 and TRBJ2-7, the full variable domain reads DTGVSQNPRHKITKRGQNVTFRCDPISEHNRLYWYRQTLGQGPEFLTYFQNEAQLEKSRLLSDRFSAERPKGSFSTLEIQRTEQGDSAMYLCASSSPTGDDEQYFGPGTRLTVT.

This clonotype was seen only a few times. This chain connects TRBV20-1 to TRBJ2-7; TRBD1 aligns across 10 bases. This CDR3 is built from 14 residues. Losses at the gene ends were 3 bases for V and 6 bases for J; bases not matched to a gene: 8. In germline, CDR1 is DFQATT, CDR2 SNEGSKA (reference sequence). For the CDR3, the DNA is TGCAGTGCTAGGCTCCGGGACAGGGGCTTCGAGCAGTACTTC. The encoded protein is CSARLRDRGFEQYF.

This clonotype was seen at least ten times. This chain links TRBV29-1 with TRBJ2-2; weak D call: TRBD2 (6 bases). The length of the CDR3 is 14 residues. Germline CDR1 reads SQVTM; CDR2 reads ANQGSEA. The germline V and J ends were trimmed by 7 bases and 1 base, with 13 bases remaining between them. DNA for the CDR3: TGCAGCGCTGGCGGAGGGGTGAACACCGGGGAGCTGTTTTTT. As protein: CSAGGGVNTGELFF.

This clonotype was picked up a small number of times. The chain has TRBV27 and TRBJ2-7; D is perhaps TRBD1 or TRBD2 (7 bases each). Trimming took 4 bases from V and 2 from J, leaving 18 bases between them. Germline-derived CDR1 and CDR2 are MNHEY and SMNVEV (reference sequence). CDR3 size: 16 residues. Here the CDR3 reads CASSSSGLGGTYEQYF. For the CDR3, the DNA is TGTGCCAGCAGTTCCTCCGGACTAGGGGGCACCTACGAGCAGTACTTC.